This TCR beta chain was captured in a study of preoperative IRX-2 immunotherapy in early breast cancer. The CDR3 sequence is 15 residues long. The V gene end was trimmed by 6 bases and the J gene end by 0 bases; junction bases not matched to a gene: 3. Germline loops: CDR1 SEHNR, CDR2 FQNEAQ (reference sequence). Using immunoSEQ multiplex PCR, the repertoire was profiled, and TCRdb retains in-frame clones only, with some absent. The sample holds about 43,000 clones, about 95% seen once. Treatment in this sample: preoperative locoregional IRX-2 cytokine immunotherapy. The source is a human donor with breast cancer. J is TRBJ2-3 and V is TRBV7-9; 10 nucleotides agree with TRBD2. The sequenced sample was tumor tissue, obtained after IRX-2 immunotherapy. The CDR3 protein is CASRVLAGSTDTQYF. CDR3 sequence (DNA): TGTGCCAGCAGGGTACTAGCGGGAAGCACAGATACGCAGTATTTT. Supplemented by reference TRBV7-9 and TRBJ2-3, the full variable domain reads DTGVSQNPRHKITKRGQNVTFRCDPISEHNRLYWYRQTLGQGPEFLTYFQNEAQLEKSRLLSDRFSAERPKGSFSTLEIQRTEQGDSAMYLCASRVLAGSTDTQYFGPGTRLTVL.